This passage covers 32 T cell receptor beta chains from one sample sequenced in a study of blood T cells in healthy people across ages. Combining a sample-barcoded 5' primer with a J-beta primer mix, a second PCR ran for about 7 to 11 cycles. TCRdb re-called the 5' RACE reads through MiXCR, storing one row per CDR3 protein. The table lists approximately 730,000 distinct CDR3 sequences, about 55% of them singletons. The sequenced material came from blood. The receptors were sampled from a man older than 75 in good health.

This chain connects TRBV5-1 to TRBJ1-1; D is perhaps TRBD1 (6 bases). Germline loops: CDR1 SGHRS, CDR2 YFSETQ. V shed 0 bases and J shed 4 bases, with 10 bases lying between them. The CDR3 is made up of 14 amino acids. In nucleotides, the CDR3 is TGCGCCAGCAGCTTGGAGGGGGGCATCACTGAAGCTTTCTTT. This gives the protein CASSLEGGITEAFF.

CDR3 DNA: TGTGCCAGCAGTGGGTTCCTAACCTACGAGCAGTACTTC. Translated: CASSGFLTYEQYF. This chain links TRBV12-3 or TRBV12-4 with TRBJ2-7; no definite D call. The CDR3 runs to 13 residues. The V gene lost 5 bases and the J gene lost 2 bases, with 10 bases spanning the gap.

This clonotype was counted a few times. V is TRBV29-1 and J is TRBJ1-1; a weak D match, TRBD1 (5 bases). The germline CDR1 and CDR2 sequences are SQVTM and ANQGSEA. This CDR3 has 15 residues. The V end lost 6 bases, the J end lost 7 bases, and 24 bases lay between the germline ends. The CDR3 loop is CSVAPIWGGGIEAFF. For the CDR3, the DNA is TGCAGCGTGGCGCCTATTTGGGGTGGGGGTATTGAAGCTTTCTTT. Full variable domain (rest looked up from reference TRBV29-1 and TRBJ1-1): SAVISQKPSRDICQRGTSLTIQCQVDSQVTMMFWYRQQPGQSLTLIATANQGSEATYESGFVIDKFPISRPNLTFSTLTVSNMSPEDSSIYLCSVAPIWGGGIEAFFGQGTRLTVV.

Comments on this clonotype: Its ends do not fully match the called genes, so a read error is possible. This CDR3 is CVSTHSFLGRQETQYF. The CDR3 DNA follows: TGTGTCAGCACCCACAGTTTCTTGGGACGACAAGAGACCCAGTACTTC. The chain is built from TRBV28 and TRBJ2-5; D may match TRBD1 or TRBD2 (5 bases each). The CDR3 has 16 amino acids. CDR1 and CDR2 (germline): MDHEN, SYDVKM.

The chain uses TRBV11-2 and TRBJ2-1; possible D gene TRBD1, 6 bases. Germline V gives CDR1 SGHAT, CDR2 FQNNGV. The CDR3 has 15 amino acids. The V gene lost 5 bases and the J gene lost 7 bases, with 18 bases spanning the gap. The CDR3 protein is CASSNVDRKGNEQFF. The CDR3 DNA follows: TGTGCCAGCAGCAACGTTGACAGGAAAGGGAATGAGCAGTTCTTC. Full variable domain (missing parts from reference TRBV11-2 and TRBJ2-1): EAGVAQSPRYKIIEKRQSVAFWCNPISGHATLYWYQQILGQGPKLLIQFQNNGVVDDSQLPKDRFSAERLKGVDSTLKIQPAKLEDSAVYLCASSNVDRKGNEQFFGPGTRLTVL.

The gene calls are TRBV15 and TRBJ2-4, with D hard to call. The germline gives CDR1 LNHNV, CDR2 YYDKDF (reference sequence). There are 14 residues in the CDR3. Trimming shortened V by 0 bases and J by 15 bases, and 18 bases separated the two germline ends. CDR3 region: CATSRDYVDVKLYF. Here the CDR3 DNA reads TGTGCCACCAGCAGAGACTACGTGGACGTAAAACTGTACTTC.

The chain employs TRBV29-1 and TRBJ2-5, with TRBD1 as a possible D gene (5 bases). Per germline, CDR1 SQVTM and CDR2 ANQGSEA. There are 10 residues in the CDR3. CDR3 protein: CIVQRGTQYF. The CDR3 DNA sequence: TGCATCGTCCAAAGGGGAACCCAGTACTTC.

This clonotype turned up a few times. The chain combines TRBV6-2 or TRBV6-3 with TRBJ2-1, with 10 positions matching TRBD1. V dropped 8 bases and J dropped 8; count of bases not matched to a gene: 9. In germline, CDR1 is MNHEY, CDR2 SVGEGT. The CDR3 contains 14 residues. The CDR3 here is CASEGTGVVDEQFF. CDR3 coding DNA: TGTGCCAGCGAGGGGACAGGGGTTGTAGATGAGCAGTTCTTC.

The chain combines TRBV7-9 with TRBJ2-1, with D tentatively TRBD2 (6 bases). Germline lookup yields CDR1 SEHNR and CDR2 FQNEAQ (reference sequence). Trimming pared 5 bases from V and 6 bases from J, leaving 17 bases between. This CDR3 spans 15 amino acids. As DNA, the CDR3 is TGTGCCAGCAGCACGACCGGGACTCTTGTCAATGAGCAGTTCTTC. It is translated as CASSTTGTLVNEQFF.

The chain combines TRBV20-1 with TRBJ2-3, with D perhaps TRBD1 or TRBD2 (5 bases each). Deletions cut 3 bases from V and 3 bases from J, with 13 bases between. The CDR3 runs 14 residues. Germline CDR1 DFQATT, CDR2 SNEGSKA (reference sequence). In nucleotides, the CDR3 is TGCAGTGCTAGTAGTCAGGGACGTACAGATACGCAGTATTTT. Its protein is CSASSQGRTDTQYF.

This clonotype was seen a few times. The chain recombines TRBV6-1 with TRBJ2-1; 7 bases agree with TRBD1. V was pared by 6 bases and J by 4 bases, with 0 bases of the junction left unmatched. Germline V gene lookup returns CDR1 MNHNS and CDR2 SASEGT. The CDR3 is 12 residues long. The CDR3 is CASRDRYNEQFF. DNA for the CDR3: TGTGCCAGCAGGGACAGGTACAATGAGCAGTTCTTC.

In nucleotides, the CDR3 is TGTGCCAGCAGCTCCGGGAGGTATAATTCACCCCTCCACTTT. Its translation: CASSSGRYNSPLHF. This chain connects TRBV7-2 to TRBJ1-6, with D unresolved. Germline V gene data show CDR1 as SGHTA and CDR2 as FQGNSA. The CDR3 extends over 14 amino acids. Trimming took 4 bases from V and 4 from J, leaving 8 bases between them.

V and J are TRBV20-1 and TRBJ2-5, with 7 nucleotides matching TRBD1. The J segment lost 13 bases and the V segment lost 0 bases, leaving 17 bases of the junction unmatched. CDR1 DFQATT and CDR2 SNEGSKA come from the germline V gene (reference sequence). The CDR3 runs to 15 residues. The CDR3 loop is CSARDRRQGSGERYF. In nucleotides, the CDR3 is TGCAGTGCTAGAGATCGGCGACAGGGCTCGGGCGAGCGGTACTTC.

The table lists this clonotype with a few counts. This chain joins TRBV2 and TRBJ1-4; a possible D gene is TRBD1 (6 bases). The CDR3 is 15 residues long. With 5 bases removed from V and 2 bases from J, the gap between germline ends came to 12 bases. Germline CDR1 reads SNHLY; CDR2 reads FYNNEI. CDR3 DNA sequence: TGTGCCAGCAGTCAGCTGGGGGCGACTAATGAAAAACTGTTTTTT. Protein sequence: CASSQLGATNEKLFF. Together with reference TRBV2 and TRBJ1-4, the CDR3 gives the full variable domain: EPEVTQTPSHQVTQMGQEVILRCVPISNHLYFYWYRQILGQKVEFLVSFYNNEISEKSEIFDDQFSVERPDGSNFTLKIRSTKLEDSAMYFCASSQLGATNEKLFFGSGTQLSVL.

Here the CDR3 DNA reads TGTGCCAGCAGAAAGAGGGGGCCCGGGGAGCTGTTTTTT. Residues: CASRKRGPGELFF. V is TRBV6-5 and J is TRBJ2-2, with 7 bases fitting TRBD1. Germline CDR1 MNHEY, CDR2 SVGAGI. The CDR3 totals 13 residues. V gave up 6 bases and J gave up 6 bases; unmatched junction bases: 4.

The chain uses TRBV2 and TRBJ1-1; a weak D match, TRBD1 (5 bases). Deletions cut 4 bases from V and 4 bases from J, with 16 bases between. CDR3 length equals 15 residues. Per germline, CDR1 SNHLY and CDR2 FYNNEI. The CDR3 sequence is CASSGGSVGTTEAFF. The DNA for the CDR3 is TGTGCCAGCAGTGGCGGGTCGGTGGGGACCACTGAAGCTTTCTTT.

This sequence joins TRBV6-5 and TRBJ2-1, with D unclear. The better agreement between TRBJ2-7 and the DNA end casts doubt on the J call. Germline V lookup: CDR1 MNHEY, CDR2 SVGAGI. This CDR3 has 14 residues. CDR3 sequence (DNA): TGTGCCAGCAGTTACAATAACGCCTACAATGAGCAGTACTTC. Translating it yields CASSYNNAYNEQYF.

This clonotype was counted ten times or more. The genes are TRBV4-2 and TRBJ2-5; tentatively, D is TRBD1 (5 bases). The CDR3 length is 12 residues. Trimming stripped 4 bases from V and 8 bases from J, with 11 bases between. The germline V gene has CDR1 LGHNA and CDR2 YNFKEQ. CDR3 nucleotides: TGTGCCAGCAGCCTCGCTAGGGGCACCCAGTACTTC. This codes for CASSLARGTQYF.

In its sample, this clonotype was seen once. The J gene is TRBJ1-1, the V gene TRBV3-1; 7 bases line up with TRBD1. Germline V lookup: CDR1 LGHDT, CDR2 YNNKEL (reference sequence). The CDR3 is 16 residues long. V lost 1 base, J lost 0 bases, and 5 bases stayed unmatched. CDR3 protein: CASSQGTGGVNTEAFF. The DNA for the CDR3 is TGTGCCAGCAGCCAAGGGACAGGTGGGGTGAACACTGAAGCTTTCTTT. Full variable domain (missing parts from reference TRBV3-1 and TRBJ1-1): DTAVSQTPKYLVTQMGNDKSIKCEQNLGHDTMYWYKQDSKKFLKIMFSYNNKELIINETVPNRFSPKSPDKAHLNLHINSLELGDSAVYFCASSQGTGGVNTEAFFGQGTRLTVV.

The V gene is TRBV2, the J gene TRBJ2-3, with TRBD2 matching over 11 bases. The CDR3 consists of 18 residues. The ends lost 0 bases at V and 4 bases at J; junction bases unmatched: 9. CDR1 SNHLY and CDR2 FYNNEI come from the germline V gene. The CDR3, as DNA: TGTGCCAGCAGTGAAGCGCGTGGGACTAGCGGCCCAGCAGATACGCAGTATTTT. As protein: CASSEARGTSGPADTQYF.

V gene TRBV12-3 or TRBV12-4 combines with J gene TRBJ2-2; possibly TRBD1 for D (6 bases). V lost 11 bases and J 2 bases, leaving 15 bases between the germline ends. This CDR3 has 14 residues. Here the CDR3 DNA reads TGTGCCGGGGGCAAAAGGGTTAACACCGGGGAGCTGTTTTTT. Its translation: CAGGKRVNTGELFF.

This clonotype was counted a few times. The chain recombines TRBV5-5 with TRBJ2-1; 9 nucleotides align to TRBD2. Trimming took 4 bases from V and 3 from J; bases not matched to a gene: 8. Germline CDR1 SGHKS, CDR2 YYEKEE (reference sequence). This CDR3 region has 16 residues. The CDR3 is CASSRYSGGNYNEQFF. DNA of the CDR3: TGTGCCAGCAGCAGATACAGCGGGGGGAACTACAATGAGCAGTTCTTC.

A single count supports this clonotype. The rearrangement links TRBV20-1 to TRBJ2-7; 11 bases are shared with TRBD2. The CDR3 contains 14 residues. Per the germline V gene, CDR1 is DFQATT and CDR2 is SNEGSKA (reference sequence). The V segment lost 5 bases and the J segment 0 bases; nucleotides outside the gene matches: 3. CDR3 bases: TGCAGTGCTCCGACTAGCGGGGCCTCCTACGAGCAGTACTTC. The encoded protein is CSAPTSGASYEQYF.

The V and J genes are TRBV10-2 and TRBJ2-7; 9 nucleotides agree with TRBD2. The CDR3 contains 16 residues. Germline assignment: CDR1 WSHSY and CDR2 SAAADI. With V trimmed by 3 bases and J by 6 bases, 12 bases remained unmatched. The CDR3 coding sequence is TGCGCCAGCAGTGAAACCACCGGGACTAGCTTTCGCGAGCAGTACTTC. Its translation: CASSETTGTSFREQYF.

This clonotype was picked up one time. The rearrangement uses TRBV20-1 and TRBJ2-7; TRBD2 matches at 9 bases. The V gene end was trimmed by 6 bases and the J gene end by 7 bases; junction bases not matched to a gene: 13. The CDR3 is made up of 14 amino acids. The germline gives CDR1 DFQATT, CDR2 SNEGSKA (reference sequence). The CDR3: CSAPIGLARLEQYF. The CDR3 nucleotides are TGCAGTGCCCCCATCGGACTAGCGAGGTTAGAGCAGTACTTC.

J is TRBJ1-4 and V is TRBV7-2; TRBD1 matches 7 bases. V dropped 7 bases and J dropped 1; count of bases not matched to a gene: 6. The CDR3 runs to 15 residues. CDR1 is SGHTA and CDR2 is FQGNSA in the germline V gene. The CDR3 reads CASTQGVQTNEKLFF. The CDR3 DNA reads TGTGCCAGCACCCAGGGGGTGCAAACTAATGAAAAACTGTTTTTT. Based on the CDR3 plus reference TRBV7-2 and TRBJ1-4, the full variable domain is GAGVSQSPSNKVTEKGKDVELRCDPISGHTALYWYRQSLGQGLEFLIYFQGNSAPDKSGLPSDRFSAERTGGSVSTLTIQRTQQEDSAVYLCASTQGVQTNEKLFFGSGTQLSVL.

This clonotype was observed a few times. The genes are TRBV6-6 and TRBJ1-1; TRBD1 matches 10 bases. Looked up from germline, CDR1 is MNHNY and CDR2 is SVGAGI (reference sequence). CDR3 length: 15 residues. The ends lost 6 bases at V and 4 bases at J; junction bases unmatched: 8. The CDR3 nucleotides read TGTGCCAGCAGACCTTGGGGACAGGGGACCACTGAAGCTTTCTTT. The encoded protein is CASRPWGQGTTEAFF.

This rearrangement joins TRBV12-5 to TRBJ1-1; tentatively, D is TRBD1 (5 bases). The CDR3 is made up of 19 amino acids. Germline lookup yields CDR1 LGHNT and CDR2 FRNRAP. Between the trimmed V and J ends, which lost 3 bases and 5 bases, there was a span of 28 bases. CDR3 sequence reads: CASGFSRGVGTQPGTEAFF. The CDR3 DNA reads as TGTGCTAGTGGTTTCAGTCGGGGAGTGGGGACCCAACCTGGTACTGAAGCTTTCTTT. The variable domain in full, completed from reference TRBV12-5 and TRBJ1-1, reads DARVTQTPRHKVTEMGQEVTMRCQPILGHNTVFWYRQTMMQGLELLAYFRNRAPLDDSGMPKDRFSAEMPDATLATLKIQPSEPRDSAVYFCASGFSRGVGTQPGTEAFFGQGTRLTVV.

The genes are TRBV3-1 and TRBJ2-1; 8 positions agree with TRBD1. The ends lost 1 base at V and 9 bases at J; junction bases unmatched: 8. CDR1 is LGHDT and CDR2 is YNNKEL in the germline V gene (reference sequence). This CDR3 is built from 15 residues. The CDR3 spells CASSQVVQGAGEQFF. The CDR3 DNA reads TGTGCCAGCAGCCAAGTTGTCCAGGGGGCAGGTGAGCAGTTCTTC.

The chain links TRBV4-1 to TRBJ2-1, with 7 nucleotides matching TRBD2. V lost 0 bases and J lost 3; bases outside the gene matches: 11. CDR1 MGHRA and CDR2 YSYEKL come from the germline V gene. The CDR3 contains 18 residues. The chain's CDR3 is CASSQDLVGGPDYNEQFF. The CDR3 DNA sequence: TGCGCCAGCAGCCAAGATTTAGTGGGAGGGCCTGACTACAATGAGCAGTTCTTC.

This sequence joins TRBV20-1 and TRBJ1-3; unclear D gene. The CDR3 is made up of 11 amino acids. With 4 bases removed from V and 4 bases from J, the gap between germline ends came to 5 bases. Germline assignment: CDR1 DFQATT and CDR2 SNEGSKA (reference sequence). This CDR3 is CSAKIGNTIYF. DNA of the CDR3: TGCAGTGCTAAGATCGGAAACACCATATATTTT.

In DNA, the CDR3 is TGTGCCAGCGGGGATTATAGCAATCAGCCCCAGCATTTT. This translates into CASGDYSNQPQHF. V gene TRBV6-2 or TRBV6-3 combines with J gene TRBJ1-5; no clear D. Germline-derived CDR1 and CDR2 are MNHEY and SVGEGT. Deletions cut 8 bases from V and 0 bases from J, with 8 bases between. This CDR3 is 13 amino acids long.